A single sample is the source of the 26 T cell receptor beta chains below, sequenced in a study of shared clonotypes between healthy human individuals. Naive CD8 populations comprised CD45RO-negative cells positively selected for CCR7, excluding terminally differentiated effector memory CD45RA+ cells. The data were produced by immunoSEQ multiplex PCR, yet TCRdb's version contains in-frame clones alone and is incomplete. Of 2 million to 2.5 million clones detected, about 93% appear once; the ten largest clones hold more than 1.5%. Sequenced material: naive CD8+ T cells from PBMCs. Receptor source: a man aged 18 to 35 in good health. Some clones in this sample may be carry-over from other donors' samples.

This clone was counted once. V gene TRBV11-2 combines with J gene TRBJ2-5; tentatively, D is TRBD2 (5 bases). V shed 7 bases and J shed 5 bases, with 23 bases lying between them. The CDR3 runs to 16 residues. In germline, CDR1 is SGHAT, CDR2 FQNNGV. DNA for the CDR3: TGTGCCAGCACCAATTGGGAGCTAAAGGTCGGGGAGACCCAGTACTTC. Residues: CASTNWELKVGETQYF.

This chain uses TRBV2 with TRBJ1-2; 7 bases agree with TRBD1. V lost 6 bases and J lost 0; bases outside the gene matches: 16. The CDR3 is 18 residues long. Germline V CDR1 and CDR2: SNHLY, FYNNEI. The DNA for the CDR3 is TGTGCCAGCAGGATAGACCCGGGACAGCGCACCTCTAACTATGGCTACACCTTC. It yields the protein CASRIDPGQRTSNYGYTF.

The chain uses TRBV7-9 and TRBJ1-2; D is unresolved. Looked up from germline, CDR1 is SEHNR and CDR2 is FQNEAQ (reference sequence). This CDR3 is 10 amino acids long. V dropped 0 bases and J dropped 11 bases, with 4 bases sitting between them. The CDR3: CASSLAPYTF. The CDR3 DNA follows: TGTGCCAGCAGCTTAGCGCCGTACACCTTC.

The genes are TRBV28 and TRBJ1-1; D might be TRBD1 (5 bases). The CDR3 covers 13 residues. With 8 bases removed from V and 8 bases from J, the gap between germline ends came to 18 bases. The germline CDR1 and CDR2 sequences are MDHEN and SYDVKM. Here the CDR3 reads CASRLVEEGEAFF. In DNA form, the CDR3 reads TGTGCCAGCCGGCTTGTTGAGGAGGGGGAAGCTTTCTTT.

The genes are TRBV7-9 and TRBJ2-7, with D hard to call. The CDR3 runs to 11 residues. V was shortened by 6 bases and J by 6 bases, with 9 bases between the two germline ends. CDR1 and CDR2 from the germline V gene are SEHNR and FQNEAQ (reference sequence). The CDR3 spells CASRNISEQYF. For the CDR3, the DNA is TGTGCCAGCAGGAATATAAGCGAGCAGTACTTC.

The gene calls are TRBV28 and TRBJ1-3; D gene unclear. The CDR3 has 15 residues. Germline CDR1 MDHEN, CDR2 SYDVKM. The V end was cut by 2 bases, the J end by 7 bases, with 15 bases between. The CDR3 region is CASSLGWGVRNTIYF. The CDR3 bases are TGTGCCAGCAGTTTAGGCTGGGGAGTTAGGAACACCATATATTTT.

Only a few counts were recorded for this clone. The chain combines TRBV5-1 with TRBJ1-1; TRBD1 might be the D (6 bases). The CDR3 is 13 residues long. Between the trimmed V and J ends, which lost 4 bases and 4 bases, there was a span of 11 bases. The germline V gene encodes CDR1 SGHRS and CDR2 YFSETQ. In nucleotides, the CDR3 is TGCGCCAGCAGCCCGACAGGTATCACTGAAGCTTTCTTT. This encodes CASSPTGITEAFF. The entire variable domain, with the rest obtained from reference TRBV5-1 and TRBJ1-1, is as follows: KAGVTQTPRYLIKTRGQQVTLSCSPISGHRSVSWYQQTPGQGLQFLFEYFSETQRNKGNFPGRFSGRQFSNSRSEMNVSTLELGDSALYLCASSPTGITEAFFGQGTRLTVV.

The rearrangement links TRBV29-1 to TRBJ2-1; no reliable D call. CDR1 is SQVTM and CDR2 is ANQGSEA in the germline V gene. V was clipped by 7 bases and J by 7 bases, with 11 bases between them. CDR3 size: 11 residues. CDR3 DNA: TGCAGCGCCCCACAGATTAATGAGCAGTTCTTC. It yields the protein CSAPQINEQFF.

This chain links TRBV7-9 with TRBJ1-1, with 11 bases that match TRBD1. The CDR3 has 15 residues. Germline V CDR1 and CDR2: SEHNR, FQNEAQ (reference sequence). V trimming: 5 bases; J trimming: 4 bases; junction bases outside the gene matches: 6. Here the CDR3 reads CASSPQDRGLTEAFF. CDR3 coding DNA: TGTGCCAGCAGCCCCCAGGACAGGGGGCTCACTGAAGCTTTCTTT.

V usage is TRBV2 and J usage is TRBJ2-3, with TRBD2 matching over 7 bases. The CDR3 runs 13 residues. CDR1 is SNHLY, CDR2 FYNNEI, per germline. The CDR3 protein is CLSLSGTADTQYF. CDR3 nucleotides: TGTCTATCATTGAGCGGGACCGCAGATACGCAGTATTTT.

The genes are TRBV10-3 and TRBJ1-1; no clear D. CDR1 and CDR2 from the germline V gene are ENHRY and SYGVKD. V lost 4 bases, J lost 4 bases, and 4 bases lay in between. The CDR3 covers 11 residues. CDR3 sequence reads: CAISGPTEAFF. CDR3 nucleotide sequence: TGTGCCATCAGTGGCCCCACTGAAGCTTTCTTT.

The J gene is TRBJ2-1, the V gene TRBV9; D perhaps matches TRBD1 (6 bases). The CDR3 is 17 residues long. Germline V gene lookup returns CDR1 SGDLS and CDR2 YYNGEE. Trimming pared 0 bases from V and 9 bases from J, leaving 22 bases between. DNA of the CDR3: TGTGCCAGCAGCGTAGCTACGCACAGGGAACTTTCAGTTGAGCAGTTCTTC. Its protein is CASSVATHRELSVEQFF. Variable domain in full (rest from reference TRBV9 and TRBJ2-1): DSGVTQTPKHLITATGQRVTLRCSPRSGDLSVYWYQQSLDQGLQFLIQYYNGEERAKGNILERFSAQQFPDLHSELNLSSLELGDSALYFCASSVATHRELSVEQFFGPGTRLTVL.

The V and J genes are TRBV28 and TRBJ2-3, with TRBD2 identical over 7 bases. Trimming at V came to 3 bases and at J to 2 bases, leaving 8 bases not matched to a gene. Germline V lookup: CDR1 MDHEN, CDR2 SYDVKM. The length of the CDR3 is 16 residues. The CDR3 DNA reads as TGTGCCAGCAGTTTGGGGGGGGGTACACCCACAGATACGCAGTATTTT. Amino acid sequence: CASSLGGGTPTDTQYF.

The chain uses TRBV4-2 and TRBJ2-3, with 9 positions matching TRBD1. CDR3 size: 15 residues. V lost 1 base, J lost 6 bases, and 5 bases stayed unmatched. Germline-derived CDR1 and CDR2 are LGHNA and YNFKEQ. DNA of the CDR3: TGTGCCAGCAGCCAAGGGGACAGGGACGGGGATACGCAGTATTTT. The encoded protein is CASSQGDRDGDTQYF.

As for this clone: The same CDR3 can be traced to other DNA sequences in this sample. The chain has TRBV27 and TRBJ1-5; TRBD1 might be the D (5 bases). Germline lookup yields CDR1 MNHEY and CDR2 SMNVEV (reference sequence). Trimming took 6 bases from V and 5 from J, leaving 14 bases between them. The CDR3 runs to 14 residues. The CDR3 nucleotides are TGTGCCAGCAGCCCCCTGAGGGGAGATCAGCCCCAGCATTTT. Protein sequence: CASSPLRGDQPQHF.

The chain couples TRBV7-8 to TRBJ1-3, with 7 nucleotides matching TRBD1. The CDR3 extends over 15 amino acids. The germline CDR1 and CDR2 sequences are SGHVS and FQNEAQ. V lost 3 bases, J lost 1 base, and 3 bases stayed unmatched. The CDR3 DNA follows: TGTGCCAGCAGCTTGGAGGGGGCTTCTGGAAACACCATATATTTT. Translating it yields CASSLEGASGNTIYF.

The chain joins TRBV19 to TRBJ2-1; possible D gene TRBD1, 5 bases. Germline CDR1 and CDR2: LNHDA and SQIVND (reference sequence). V was shortened by 3 bases and J by 10 bases, with 7 bases between the two germline ends. The CDR3 loop spans 11 amino acids. The CDR3 nucleotides read TGTGCCAGTAGTATGCCAGGGGAGCAGTTCTTC. Protein product: CASSMPGEQFF.

The chain joins TRBV29-1 to TRBJ2-7; D unresolved. CDR3 length: 11 amino acids. The germline V gene has CDR1 SQVTM and CDR2 ANQGSEA. Between the trimmed V and J ends, which lost 0 bases and 7 bases, there was a span of 7 bases. The DNA of the CDR3 is TGCAGCGTTGAAGATCCAGAAGAGCAGTACTTC. It specifies CSVEDPEEQYF.

This chain connects TRBV7-2 to TRBJ1-1, with a possible D match to TRBD1 (6 bases). Germline V gene data show CDR1 as SGHTA and CDR2 as FQGNSA. The CDR3 sequence is 15 residues long. Trimming shortened V by 3 bases and J by 4 bases, and 15 bases separated the two germline ends. CDR3 protein: CASSFWGGASTEAFF. CDR3 in DNA: TGTGCCAGCAGCTTTTGGGGGGGCGCTTCCACTGAAGCTTTCTTT. Together with reference TRBV7-2 and TRBJ1-1, the CDR3 gives the full variable domain: GAGVSQSPSNKVTEKGKDVELRCDPISGHTALYWYRQSLGQGLEFLIYFQGNSAPDKSGLPSDRFSAERTGGSVSTLTIQRTQQEDSAVYLCASSFWGGASTEAFFGQGTRLTVV.

This CDR3 reads CAISRGGELFF. The CDR3 DNA sequence: TGTGCCATCAGTCGCGGCGGGGAGCTGTTTTTT. This sequence joins TRBV10-3 and TRBJ2-2; D call uncertain. The CDR3 contains 11 residues. Trimming removed 5 bases at V and 7 bases at J, with 5 bases between. Per germline, CDR1 ENHRY and CDR2 SYGVKD.

This sequence joins TRBV7-8 and TRBJ1-3; D is unclear. Trimming removed 6 bases at V and 4 bases at J, with 10 bases between. The germline V gene has CDR1 SGHVS and CDR2 FQNEAQ. This CDR3 comprises 13 residues. CDR3 amino acids: CASSHGPGNTIYF. In DNA, the CDR3 is TGTGCCAGCAGTCACGGACCGGGAAACACCATATATTTT. Full variable domain (outside the CDR3, taken from reference TRBV7-8 and TRBJ1-3): GAGVSQSPRYKVAKRGQDVALRCDPISGHVSLFWYQQALGQGPEFLTYFQNEAQLDKSGLPSDRFFAERPEGSVSTLKIQRTQQEDSAVYLCASSHGPGNTIYFGEGSWLTVV.

The chain combines TRBV6-6 with TRBJ1-2; D uncertain. V shed 2 bases and J shed 8 bases, with 15 bases lying between them. The germline CDR1 and CDR2 sequences are MNHNY and SVGAGI (reference sequence). CDR3 length equals 14 residues. This CDR3 reads CASSYPGPTRGYTF. CDR3 in DNA: TGTGCCAGCAGTTACCCCGGACCTACGAGGGGCTACACCTTC.

The J gene is TRBJ2-5, the V gene TRBV7-9; 8 positions match TRBD1. Germline lookup yields CDR1 SEHNR and CDR2 FQNEAQ (reference sequence). After removal of 5 bases from V and 5 bases from J, the junction contained 10 bases not matched to a gene. The CDR3 consists of 15 residues. The CDR3: CASSTQGAVGETQYF. The CDR3 DNA follows: TGTGCCAGCAGCACCCAGGGGGCAGTTGGGGAGACCCAGTACTTC. Supplemented by reference TRBV7-9 and TRBJ2-5, the full variable domain reads DTGVSQNPRHKITKRGQNVTFRCDPISEHNRLYWYRQTLGQGPEFLTYFQNEAQLEKSRLLSDRFSAERPKGSFSTLEIQRTEQGDSAMYLCASSTQGAVGETQYFGPGTRLLVL.

The CDR3 here is CASRDHLGNEQFF. CDR3 nucleotides: TGTGCCAGCAGGGACCACTTAGGGAATGAGCAGTTCTTC. The J gene is TRBJ2-1, the V gene TRBV2; no reliable D call. This CDR3 region has 13 residues. V was pared by 6 bases and J by 7 bases, with 13 bases between. Germline V gene lookup returns CDR1 SNHLY and CDR2 FYNNEI.

Points on this clone: Other DNA sequences of this sample code for an identical CDR3. The chain recombines TRBV27 with TRBJ2-7; D might be TRBD1 (5 bases). Per the germline V gene, CDR1 is MNHEY and CDR2 is SMNVEV (reference sequence). Trimming took off 3 bases at V and 2 bases at J, with 11 bases between the two ends. The CDR3 is 14 amino acids. Here the CDR3 reads CASSLGTGPYEQYF. CDR3 nucleotides: TGTGCCAGCAGTTTGGGAACAGGTCCCTACGAGCAGTACTTC.

The rearrangement uses TRBV28 and TRBJ2-7; D tentatively fits TRBD1 or TRBD2 (5 bases each). Germline CDR1 MDHEN, CDR2 SYDVKM. The CDR3 consists of 11 residues. Between the trimmed V and J ends, which lost 6 bases and 5 bases, there was a span of 8 bases. The CDR3 loop reads CASSRGNEQYF. In DNA, the CDR3 is TGTGCCAGCAGCCGGGGCAACGAGCAGTACTTC.